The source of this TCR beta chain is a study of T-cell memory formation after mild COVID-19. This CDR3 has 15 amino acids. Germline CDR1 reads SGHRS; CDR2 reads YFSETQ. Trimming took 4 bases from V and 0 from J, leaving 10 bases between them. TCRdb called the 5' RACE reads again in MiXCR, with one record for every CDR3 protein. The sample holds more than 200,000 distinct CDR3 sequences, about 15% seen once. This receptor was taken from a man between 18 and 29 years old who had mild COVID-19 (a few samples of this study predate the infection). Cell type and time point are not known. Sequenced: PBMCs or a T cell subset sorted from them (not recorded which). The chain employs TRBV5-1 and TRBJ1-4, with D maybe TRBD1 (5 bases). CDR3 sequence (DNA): TGCGCCAGCAGCCGCGGGGGGGCAACTAATGAAAAACTGTTTTTT. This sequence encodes CASSRGGATNEKLFF. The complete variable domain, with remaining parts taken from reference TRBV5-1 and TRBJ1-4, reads KAGVTQTPRYLIKTRGQQVTLSCSPISGHRSVSWYQQTPGQGLQFLFEYFSETQRNKGNFPGRFSGRQFSNSRSEMNVSTLELGDSALYLCASSRGGATNEKLFFGSGTQLSVL.